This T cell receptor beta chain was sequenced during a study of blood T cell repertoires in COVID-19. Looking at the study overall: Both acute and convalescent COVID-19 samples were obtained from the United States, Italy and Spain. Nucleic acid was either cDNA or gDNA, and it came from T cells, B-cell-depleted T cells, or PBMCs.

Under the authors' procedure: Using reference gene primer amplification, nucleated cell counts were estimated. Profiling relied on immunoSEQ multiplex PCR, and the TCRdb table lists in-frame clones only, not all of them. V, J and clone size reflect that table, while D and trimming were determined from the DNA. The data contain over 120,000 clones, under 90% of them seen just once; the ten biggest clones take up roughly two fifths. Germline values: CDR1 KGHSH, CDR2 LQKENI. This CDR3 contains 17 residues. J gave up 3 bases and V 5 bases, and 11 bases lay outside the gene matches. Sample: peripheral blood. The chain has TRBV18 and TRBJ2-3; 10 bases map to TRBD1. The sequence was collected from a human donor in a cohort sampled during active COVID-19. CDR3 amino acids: CASSIYRDRGMTDTQYF. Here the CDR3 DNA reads TGTGCCAGCTCAATATACCGGGACAGGGGTATGACAGATACGCAGTATTTT. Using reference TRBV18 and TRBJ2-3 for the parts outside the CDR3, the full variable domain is NAGVMQNPRHLVRRRGQEARLRCSPMKGHSHVYWYRQLPEEGLKFMVYLQKENIIDESGMPKERFSAEFPKEGPSILRIQQVVRGDSAAYFCASSIYRDRGMTDTQYFGPGTRLTVL.